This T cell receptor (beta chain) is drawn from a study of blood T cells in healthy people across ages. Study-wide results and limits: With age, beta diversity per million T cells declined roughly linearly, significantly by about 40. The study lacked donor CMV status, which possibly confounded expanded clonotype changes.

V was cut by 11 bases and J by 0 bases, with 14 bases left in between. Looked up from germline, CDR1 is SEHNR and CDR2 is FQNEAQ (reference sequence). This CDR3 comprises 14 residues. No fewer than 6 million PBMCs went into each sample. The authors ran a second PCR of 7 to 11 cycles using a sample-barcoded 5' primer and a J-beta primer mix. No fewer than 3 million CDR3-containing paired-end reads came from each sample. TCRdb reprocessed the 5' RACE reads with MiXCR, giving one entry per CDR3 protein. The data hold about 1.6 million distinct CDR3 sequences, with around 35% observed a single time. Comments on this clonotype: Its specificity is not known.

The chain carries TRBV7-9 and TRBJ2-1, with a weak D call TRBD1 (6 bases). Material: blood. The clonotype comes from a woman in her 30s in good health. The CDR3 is CAVRTDSSYNEQFF. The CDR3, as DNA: TGTGCCGTGAGGACAGATAGCTCCTACAATGAGCAGTTCTTC.